The T cell receptor (beta chain) under discussion was sequenced for a study of T cells in localized non-small cell lung cancer (TCRdb year 2020). Context from the whole study: Comparing tumors with uninvolved tumor-adjacent lungs, the study looked at the T cell repertoires of about 240 patients with early-stage NSCLC. Of the NSCLC patients, roughly 130 were male and about a hundred were female, and the mean age was about 69 years. The cohort comprised 236 treatment-naïve NSCLC patients with resected, localized lung tumors.

With regard to this clone: The specificity of this receptor is unknown. Base-call qualities are not available, and no considerably larger clone is one nucleotide away.

The germline V gene encodes CDR1 KGHSH and CDR2 LQKENI. The CDR3 spans 17 residues, from the cysteine through the phenylalanine. The sequence is cut down to CDR3 DNA, 51 bases in frame from base 1. At the junction V is shortened by 2 bases and J by 0 bases, with 14 bases in between. At diagnosis, peripheral blood, uninvolved tumor-adjacent lung and tumor were collected and stored as a combination of fresh-frozen and FFPE material. For TCR repertoire profiling, blood samples were analyzed as peripheral blood mononuclear cells. What the research found in general, with its limitations: Higher blood T cell density associated with longer overall survival, while higher adjacent-lung clonality associated with shorter survival. Because the study design was exploratory, TCR variables were selected using unadjusted p-values without false-discovery rate correction. Uninvolved tumor-adjacent lung showed the highest T cell clonality, higher than tumor, which suggests more focused antigenic responses in the uninvolved tumor-adjacent lung. Because multi-region tumor sequencing was not done, intratumor heterogeneity could not be ruled out. Of the top 100 tumor clones, a median of roughly 57 were detected in paired uninvolved adjacent lung; roughly 26 were also among that lung's top 100.

The immunoSEQ Assay was used to sequence TCR beta CDR3 regions from DNA. Concerning the study's data processing: T cell density was computed as TCR beta template counts normalized to usable DNA estimated by amplifying housekeeping genes. Richness was estimated with the preseqR package, extrapolating to 400,000 templates for PBMC samples and 120,000 templates for tissue samples. Clonality was defined as one minus Pielou's evenness. Tissue-enriched TCRs were identified through differential abundance testing performed on productive amino-acid clonotypes, with a minimum total count of 5 and an alpha of 0.1. The Jaccard Index and the Morisita Overlap Index were used to measure repertoire overlap between compartments. TCR beta CDR3s were clustered by GLIPH together with public tetramer-defined viral CDR3s, and at least three viral sequences plus V-gene enrichment were required for viral motifs. TCRdb mirrors the immuneACCESS table, restricted to in-frame sequences. Some clones are absent from its copies; in checked studies, under half trace to an unresolved V gene, and the reason for the others is unknown. V and J calls and clone size come straight from that table; D and trimming were deduced from the DNA. The sample data list over 4,500 clones, and roughly 85% of these were observed just once. The top ten clonotypes cover roughly 8.6% of the sample.

This receptor was obtained from a woman aged 40-75 years with stage II lung adenocarcinoma. The specimen comprised PBMCs, sampled before any cancer treatment. This receptor chain uses TRBV18 and TRBJ1-5; a tentative D call is TRBD1 (6 bases match). The CDR3 has the sequence CASSPMGQGNSNQPQHF. DNA sequence: TGTGCCAGCTCACCAATGGGACAAGGGAATAGCAATCAGCCCCAGCATTTT. Full variable domain (CDR3 extended with the reference TRBV18 and TRBJ1-5 proteins): NAGVMQNPRHLVRRRGQEARLRCSPMKGHSHVYWYRQLPEEGLKFMVYLQKENIIDESGMPKERFSAEFPKEGPSILRIQQVVRGDSAAYFCASSPMGQGNSNQPQHFGDGTRLSIL.